Following are 31 T cell receptor beta chains from one sample sequenced in a study of blood T cell repertoires in COVID-19. TCRdb keeps only in-frame clones here, not all; method: immunoSEQ multiplex PCR. The sample consists of approximately 670,000 clones, approximately 90% of them appearing once. Sequencing used peripheral blood. Receptor source: a young woman with acute or convalescent COVID-19.

The chain uses TRBV28 and TRBJ2-1; 16 bases agree with TRBD2. This CDR3 is built from 17 residues. The J segment lost 2 bases and the V segment lost 2 bases, leaving 0 bases of the junction unmatched. Germline V lookup: CDR1 MDHEN, CDR2 SYDVKM. CDR3 DNA: TGTGCCAGCAGTTTAGGGACTAGCGGGGGGGCCTACAATGAGCAGTTCTTC. As protein: CASSLGTSGGAYNEQFF.

The genes are TRBV6-1 and TRBJ1-2; D perhaps matches TRBD1 (6 bases). The CDR3 length is 12 residues. Germline V gives CDR1 MNHNS, CDR2 SASEGT. Deletions cut 3 bases from V and 6 bases from J, with 8 bases between. In DNA, the CDR3 is TGTGCCAGCAGTGACAGGGGAGATGGCTACACCTTC. This codes for CASSDRGDGYTF.

The chain uses TRBV5-6 and TRBJ2-5, with D possibly matching TRBD2 (5 bases). This CDR3 region has 13 residues. V lost 0 bases, J lost 5 bases, and 8 bases lay in between. Germline V lookup: CDR1 SGHDT, CDR2 YYEEEE. CDR3 sequence: CASSLVGGETQYF. DNA for the CDR3: TGTGCCAGCAGCTTGGTCGGCGGGGAGACCCAGTACTTC.

Comments on this clone: Other DNA sequences in this sample translate to the same CDR3. The genes are TRBV29-1 and TRBJ2-7; the D gene is possibly TRBD1 (5 bases). From germline, CDR1 is SQVTM and CDR2 ANQGSEA. Trimming pared 4 bases from V and 3 bases from J, leaving 7 bases between. This CDR3 has 11 amino acids. The CDR3 loop reads CSVVRGYEQYF. The CDR3 nucleotides read TGCAGCGTTGTTAGGGGCTACGAGCAGTACTTC.

The CDR3: CASSLRASGGPITYTQYF. The DNA for the CDR3 is TGTGCCAGCAGTTTACGAGCTAGCGGGGGGCCAATAACATATACGCAGTATTTT. This chain connects TRBV27 to TRBJ2-3, with 11 bases that match TRBD2. V dropped 2 bases and J dropped 7; count of bases not matched to a gene: 14. This CDR3 is 18 amino acids long. Germline lookup yields CDR1 MNHEY and CDR2 SMNVEV (reference sequence).

The chain has TRBV30 and TRBJ1-6; 7 bases are a match to TRBD1. Germline CDR1 and CDR2: GTSNPN and SVGIG (reference sequence). The CDR3 spans 15 residues. Trimming removed 1 base from V and 6 bases from J; junction bases left unmatched: 6. CDR3 residues: CAWSGRGIPNSPLHF. The CDR3 DNA sequence: TGTGCCTGGAGTGGCAGGGGGATTCCTAATTCACCCCTCCACTTT.

CDR3: CASSVGLVGSTDTQYF. Here the CDR3 DNA reads TGTGCCAGCAGCGTAGGGCTAGTCGGGAGCACAGATACGCAGTATTTT. This chain joins TRBV9 and TRBJ2-3; unclear D gene. The V and J ends lost 0 bases and 0 bases respectively, with 11 bases between them. The germline V gene has CDR1 SGDLS and CDR2 YYNGEE. The CDR3 has 16 amino acids.

The chain uses TRBV7-9 and TRBJ2-7; 7 nucleotides agree with TRBD1. V dropped 3 bases and J dropped 5; count of bases not matched to a gene: 7. Germline V gene sequence: CDR1 SEHNR, CDR2 FQNEAQ (reference sequence). CDR3 length: 14 residues. CDR3 amino acids: CASSLPGTGDEQYF. Here the CDR3 DNA reads TGTGCCAGCAGCTTGCCCGGAACAGGGGACGAGCAGTACTTC.

The chain is built from TRBV3-1 (or the pseudogene TRBV3-2) and TRBJ1-1; no reliable D call. Germline CDR1 LGHDT, CDR2 YNNKEL (reference sequence). The CDR3 sequence is 13 residues long. V was pared by 2 bases and J by 0 bases, with 4 bases between. CDR3 region: CASSQHVNTEAFF. The DNA for the CDR3 is TGTGCCAGCAGCCAACATGTGAACACTGAAGCTTTCTTT.

A few counts support this clone. This rearrangement joins TRBV30 to TRBJ1-1; D is perhaps TRBD1 (5 bases). V was clipped by 1 base and J by 1 base, with 10 bases between them. The CDR3 extends over 14 amino acids. The V gene's germline CDR1 is GTSNPN and CDR2 SVGIG (reference sequence). The CDR3 nucleotides are TGTGCCTGGAGTGAAGGACATCCGAACACTGAAGCTTTCTTT. This gives the protein CAWSEGHPNTEAFF.

The chain joins TRBV7-3 to TRBJ2-3, with a possible D match to TRBD2 (5 bases). From germline, CDR1 is SGHTA and CDR2 FQGTGA. CDR3 length: 17 amino acids. Trimming removed 4 bases from V and 0 bases from J, with 17 bases in between. The CDR3 region is CASSSTGLADSTDTQYF. The CDR3 nucleotides are TGTGCCAGCAGCTCTACCGGGCTAGCTGATAGCACAGATACGCAGTATTTT.

CDR3 nucleotide sequence: TGTGCCAGCAGTTTATGGGCCAGGCCACCCTACGAGCAGTACTTC. As protein: CASSLWARPPYEQYF. V gene TRBV27 combines with J gene TRBJ2-7, with no clear D. The CDR3 consists of 15 residues. Germline V lookup: CDR1 MNHEY, CDR2 SMNVEV (reference sequence). Trimming left V 1 base short and J 2 bases short, with 12 bases between.

The chain uses TRBV6-6 and TRBJ2-2, with 8 nucleotides matching TRBD1. The length of the CDR3 is 14 residues. V gave up 2 bases and J gave up 7 bases; unmatched junction bases: 3. The germline CDR1 and CDR2 sequences are MNHNY and SVGAGI (reference sequence). The CDR3 DNA reads as TGTGCCAGCAGTTACCAGGGGGCGAACGGGGAGCTGTTTTTT. Its translation: CASSYQGANGELFF.

The chain combines TRBV12-5 with TRBJ1-4; 7 nucleotides match TRBD1. This CDR3 contains 17 residues. V shed 5 bases and J 4 bases; nucleotides not matched to a gene: 13. Germline assignment: CDR1 LGHNT and CDR2 FRNRAP. As DNA, the CDR3 is TGTGCTAGTGGTGAGATCGGTTGGGGGGACAGTAATGAAAAACTGTTTTTT. Its protein product is CASGEIGWGDSNEKLFF. Looking up the rest from reference TRBV12-5 and TRBJ1-4 gives the full variable domain: DARVTQTPRHKVTEMGQEVTMRCQPILGHNTVFWYRQTMMQGLELLAYFRNRAPLDDSGMPKDRFSAEMPDATLATLKIQPSEPRDSAVYFCASGEIGWGDSNEKLFFGSGTQLSVL.

The chain has TRBV5-4 and TRBJ1-2, with TRBD1 matching over 12 bases. V shed 3 bases, J shed 4 bases, and the junction held 7 bases outside the gene matches. CDR1 is SGHNT and CDR2 is YYREEE in the germline V gene (reference sequence). The CDR3 length is 16 residues. CDR3 sequence: CASSSGTGGAGYGYTF. The CDR3 coding sequence is TGTGCCAGCAGCTCCGGGACAGGGGGCGCGGGCTATGGCTACACCTTC.

In its sample, this clone was seen a few times. The chain uses TRBV28 and TRBJ1-2; D is undetermined. V lost 3 bases and J lost 7, with 12 bases in between. This CDR3 spans 13 amino acids. CDR1 is MDHEN, CDR2 SYDVKM, per germline. CDR3 sequence reads: CASSFVWASGYTF. DNA for the CDR3: TGTGCCAGCAGTTTTGTGTGGGCGAGTGGCTACACCTTC.

The rearrangement links TRBV6-6 to TRBJ2-3; no clear D gene. The V end lost 6 bases, the J end lost 4 bases, and 8 bases lay between the germline ends. This CDR3 is 12 amino acids long. Per germline, CDR1 MNHNY and CDR2 SVGAGI (reference sequence). CDR3: CASRSLSDTQYF. The CDR3 DNA reads TGTGCCAGCAGGTCCCTCTCAGATACGCAGTATTTT.

The count of this clone is one. The rearrangement links TRBV18 to TRBJ1-2; D ambiguous. From germline, CDR1 is KGHSH and CDR2 LQKENI. This CDR3 is 12 amino acids long. The V gene lost 5 bases and the J gene lost 7 bases, with 11 bases spanning the gap. CDR3 nucleotide sequence: TGTGCCAGCTCAACTGCGGCCGGTGGCTACACCTTC. Protein: CASSTAAGGYTF.

This chain uses TRBV27 with TRBJ1-1; no clear D gene. The V and J ends lost 1 base and 2 bases respectively, with 8 bases between them. This CDR3 has 14 residues. The germline V gene encodes CDR1 MNHEY and CDR2 SMNVEV (reference sequence). The CDR3 is CASSLLAANTEAFF. The CDR3 region has the DNA TGTGCCAGCAGTTTATTGGCGGCAAACACTGAAGCTTTCTTT.

This sequence joins TRBV19 and TRBJ1-1; D unresolved. The V gene lost 6 bases and the J gene lost 2 bases, with 13 bases spanning the gap. Germline V lookup: CDR1 LNHDA, CDR2 SQIVND (reference sequence). The length of the CDR3 is 14 residues. The CDR3 sequence: CASSTTRANTEAFF. The CDR3 DNA sequence: TGTGCCAGTAGCACCACGCGGGCAAACACTGAAGCTTTCTTT. Using reference TRBV19 and TRBJ1-1 for the parts outside the CDR3, the full variable domain is DGGITQSPKYLFRKEGQNVTLSCEQNLNHDAMYWYRQDPGQGLRLIYYSQIVNDFQKGDIAEGYSVSREKKESFPLTVTSAQKNPTAFYLCASSTTRANTEAFFGQGTRLTVV.

The CDR3 DNA reads TGTGCCAGCAGTCGCGGGACAGAAGAGACCCAGTACTTC. This translates into CASSRGTEETQYF. The rearrangement uses TRBV6-2 or TRBV6-3 and TRBJ2-5; perhaps TRBD1 as D (7 bases). Germline V gene sequence: CDR1 MNHEY, CDR2 SVGEGT. The V gene lost 5 bases and the J gene lost 3 bases, with 10 bases spanning the gap. The CDR3 is made up of 13 amino acids.

This clone has only one observation. V usage is TRBV29-1 and J usage is TRBJ1-2; 9 nucleotides line up with TRBD1. The junction had 4 bases not matched to a gene; V was cut back by 6 bases and J by 2 bases. The CDR3 has 13 amino acids. Germline values: CDR1 SQVTM, CDR2 ANQGSEA. This chain's CDR3 is CSVTGTGNYGYTF. The CDR3 DNA follows: TGCAGCGTAACCGGGACAGGGAACTATGGCTACACCTTC.

For this clone: The same CDR3 also results from other DNA sequences found in this sample. The chain combines TRBV9 with TRBJ1-2, with TRBD1 identical over 9 bases. This CDR3 spans 12 amino acids. Germline V lookup: CDR1 SGDLS, CDR2 YYNGEE. The junction had 4 bases not matched to a gene; V was cut back by 5 bases and J by 8 bases. The CDR3 is CASSPTGGGYTF. CDR3 sequence (DNA): TGTGCCAGCAGTCCCACAGGGGGCGGCTACACCTTC.

The J gene is TRBJ1-2, the V gene TRBV5-4, with D possibly being TRBD1 (5 bases). This CDR3 region has 12 residues. Germline CDR1 reads SGHNT; CDR2 reads YYREEE (reference sequence). V dropped 0 bases and J dropped 7 bases, with 7 bases sitting between them. For the CDR3, the DNA is TGTGCCAGCAGCTTGGATCAGGGTGGCTACACCTTC. This codes for CASSLDQGGYTF.

This rearrangement joins TRBV10-3 to TRBJ2-7; 10 bases map to TRBD1. Trimming took 6 bases from V and 2 from J; bases not matched to a gene: 7. The CDR3 loop spans 15 amino acids. CDR1 is ENHRY, CDR2 SYGVKD, per germline. In DNA form, the CDR3 reads TGTGCCATCAGCCCCGGGACAGGGGCGACCTACGAGCAGTACTTC. Translated, it gives CAISPGTGATYEQYF.

In its sample, this clone was seen a few times. The junction differs from germline at one of its ends, possibly a read error. This chain connects TRBV7-9 to TRBJ1-2; 10 positions agree with TRBD1. CDR1 and CDR2 (germline): SEHNR, FQNEAQ (reference sequence). There are 11 residues in the CDR3. The CDR3: CASSLTGQGVF. CDR3 nucleotide sequence: TGTGCCAGCAGCTTAACTGGACAGGGGGTGTTC.

The V call is TRBV7-2, the J call TRBJ1-5; 8 bases match TRBD1. Germline V gives CDR1 SGHTA, CDR2 FQGNSA. The CDR3 spans 13 residues. The V gene end was trimmed by 5 bases and the J gene end by 7 bases; junction bases not matched to a gene: 4. The CDR3 loop reads CASSVRGQQPQHF. In nucleotides, the CDR3 is TGTGCCAGCAGCGTCAGGGGGCAGCAGCCCCAGCATTTT.

V usage is TRBV19 and J usage is TRBJ1-5, with D possibly matching TRBD1 (5 bases). The CDR3 has 14 amino acids. V shed 6 bases and J shed 4 bases, with 13 bases lying between them. CDR1 is LNHDA and CDR2 is SQIVND in the germline V gene (reference sequence). This chain's CDR3 is CASRGSGINQPQHF. CDR3 nucleotide sequence: TGTGCCAGTAGAGGGTCAGGGATAAATCAGCCCCAGCATTTT.

The chain joins TRBV18 to TRBJ1-4, with 8 bases identical to TRBD1. The CDR3 runs 17 residues. V lost 1 base to trimming and J lost 7 bases; unmatched junction nucleotides: 11. Germline loops: CDR1 KGHSH, CDR2 LQKENI. The CDR3 region has the DNA TGTGCCAGCTCACCACTACCTATGCAGGGGGCCGGTGAAAAACTGTTTTTT. Protein: CASSPLPMQGAGEKLFF.

The chain recombines TRBV10-3 with TRBJ2-3; TRBD1 might be the D (6 bases). Germline V gives CDR1 ENHRY, CDR2 SYGVKD. The V end lost 8 bases, the J end lost 2 bases, and 17 bases lay between the germline ends. The CDR3 is 15 residues long. The CDR3 DNA reads as TGTGCCATCGCTGGGGGACACGACCCCACAGATACGCAGTATTTT. This codes for CAIAGGHDPTDTQYF.

The chain uses TRBV6-4 and TRBJ2-3; TRBD2 matches at 13 bases. V dropped 6 bases and J dropped 1; count of bases not matched to a gene: 4. Looked up from germline, CDR1 is MRHNA and CDR2 is SNTAGT. CDR3 length: 16 residues. In nucleotides, the CDR3 is TGTGCCAGCAGCCAAACTAGCGGGGGGGGCACAGATACGCAGTATTTT. Protein sequence: CASSQTSGGGTDTQYF.